The 25 T cell receptor beta chains listed next were all sequenced from one sample in a study of PD-1 blockade in classical Hodgkin lymphoma. Assay: immunoSEQ multiplex PCR; the TCRdb copy retains only in-frame clones and omits some. The table lists about 28,000 clones, approximately 87% of them singletons. Each and every patient relapsed after autologous stem cell transplantation, and patients got differing brentuximab vedotin exposure. Sequencing used peripheral blood mononuclear cells (PBMCs), obtained before the second cycle of nivolumab. The receptors shown here come from a human donor with classical Hodgkin lymphoma.

The rearrangement uses TRBV19 and TRBJ2-3; D is undetermined. V lost 7 bases and J 0 bases, leaving 14 bases between the germline ends. The germline V gene has CDR1 LNHDA and CDR2 SQIVND (reference sequence). This CDR3 has 15 amino acids. CDR3: CASTLSSRSTDTQYF. In nucleotides, the CDR3 is TGTGCCAGTACCCTCTCAAGCCGGAGCACAGATACGCAGTATTTT.

The chain couples TRBV19 to TRBJ1-5; D is perhaps TRBD1 (6 bases). V was trimmed by 3 bases and J by 7 bases, leaving 16 bases between them. The germline V gene has CDR1 LNHDA and CDR2 SQIVND (reference sequence). The CDR3 runs to 15 residues. CDR3 bases: TGTGCCAGTAGTATGGGCAGGGGAATGGGCCAGCCCCAGCATTTT. Its translation is CASSMGRGMGQPQHF.

The chain combines TRBV6-5 with TRBJ1-1, with TRBD1 identical over 9 bases. Germline V gives CDR1 MNHEY, CDR2 SVGAGI. This CDR3 has 14 residues. J gave up 2 bases and V 8 bases, and 6 bases lay outside the gene matches. CDR3 protein: CASGPGQGNTEAFF. The CDR3 DNA is TGTGCCAGCGGGCCGGGACAGGGAAACACTGAAGCTTTCTTT.

The CDR3, as DNA: TGTGCCAGCAGCTCCTCCGGGGAGACCCAGTACTTC. It translates to CASSSSGETQYF. V and J are TRBV7-9 and TRBJ2-5; D not certain. CDR1 SEHNR and CDR2 FQNEAQ come from the germline V gene (reference sequence). This CDR3 comprises 12 residues. Deletions cut 4 bases from V and 5 bases from J, with 8 bases between.

This rearrangement joins TRBV10-2 to TRBJ2-2; 14 bases fit TRBD2. Germline trimming cut 8 bases from V and 8 bases from J; bases unmatched to any gene: 10. In germline, CDR1 is WSHSY, CDR2 SAAADI. The CDR3 sequence is 16 residues long. CDR3 in DNA: TGCGCCAGCGCGAGGGGACTAGCGGGGGTCCTGGGGGAGCTGTTTTTT. Protein sequence: CASARGLAGVLGELFF.

The CDR3 loop reads CAWSGNTNTEAFF. CDR3 DNA sequence: TGTGCCTGGAGTGGGAATACCAACACTGAAGCTTTCTTT. The chain carries TRBV30 and TRBJ1-1, with no clear D. V was cut by 1 base and J by 2 bases, with 8 bases left in between. Per the germline V gene, CDR1 is GTSNPN and CDR2 is SVGIG (reference sequence). The CDR3 totals 13 residues.

This sequence joins TRBV9 and TRBJ2-1; 14 bases match TRBD2. Trimming removed 4 bases from V and 6 bases from J; junction bases left unmatched: 18. Per germline, CDR1 SGDLS and CDR2 YYNGEE. The CDR3 consists of 20 residues. DNA for the CDR3: TGTGCCAGCAGCCCGAGCGGGACTAGCGGGAGACTATATAGGGTCAATGAGCAGTTCTTC. It specifies CASSPSGTSGRLYRVNEQFF.

This clone was recorded only once. The chain has TRBV2 and TRBJ1-2, with unresolved D. The CDR3 is 11 amino acids. Germline CDR1 SNHLY, CDR2 FYNNEI. The ends were cut back, 3 bases at V and 2 bases at J, with 1 base in the middle. The CDR3 reads CASSENYGYTF. DNA of the CDR3: TGTGCCAGCAGTGAGAACTATGGCTACACCTTC.

The chain recombines TRBV6-1 with TRBJ1-1, with D possibly matching TRBD1 (6 bases). Germline V gene data show CDR1 as MNHNS and CDR2 as SASEGT. This CDR3 has 15 residues. V was trimmed by 6 bases and J by 0 bases, leaving 14 bases between them. The CDR3, as DNA: TGTGCCAGCAGGAACCCCAGGGGAATGAACACTGAAGCTTTCTTT. Encoded protein: CASRNPRGMNTEAFF.

The table lists this clone with a count of one. J is TRBJ1-5 and V is TRBV7-2, with 8 bases fitting TRBD1. Germline CDR1 SGHTA, CDR2 FQGNSA. The trim removed 1 base at V and 7 bases at J, leaving 6 bases unmatched. CDR3 length: 15 residues. CDR3 residues: CASSLGTAGGQPQHF. CDR3 bases: TGTGCCAGCAGCTTAGGGACTGCAGGGGGCCAGCCCCAGCATTTT.

The rearrangement joins TRBV10-3 to TRBJ1-2; TRBD1 is a possible D gene (5 bases). V was cut by 7 bases and J by 2 bases, with 8 bases left in between. The CDR3 sequence is 12 residues long. Per the germline V gene, CDR1 is ENHRY and CDR2 is SYGVKD. CDR3 region: CAINQGNYGYTF. The CDR3 nucleotides are TGTGCCATCAACCAGGGCAACTATGGCTACACCTTC.

This chain links TRBV13 with TRBJ1-4; no firm D call. Germline V gene lookup returns CDR1 PRHDT and CDR2 FYEKMQ (reference sequence). This CDR3 region has 14 residues. The V end was cut by 5 bases, the J end by 5 bases, with 12 bases between. CDR3 protein: CASSLGIRNEKLFF. The CDR3 DNA reads TGTGCCAGCAGCCTCGGGATTCGAAATGAAAAACTGTTTTTT.

This rearrangement joins TRBV5-6 to TRBJ1-3; D gene ambiguous. Trimming took 0 bases from V and 7 from J, leaving 8 bases between them. CDR1 and CDR2 (germline): SGHDT, YYEEEE. CDR3 length equals 13 residues. The CDR3 DNA follows: TGTGCCAGCAGCTTGGCTGCCGTGAACACCATATATTTT. The encoded protein is CASSLAAVNTIYF.

The J gene is TRBJ2-7, the V gene TRBV14; 9 bases align to TRBD1. Trimming took 3 bases from V and 6 from J; bases not matched to a gene: 3. The CDR3 runs to 13 residues. Germline V gives CDR1 SGHDN, CDR2 FVKESK. Here the CDR3 reads CASSQTGGSEQYF. The CDR3 nucleotides read TGTGCCAGCAGCCAGACAGGGGGGAGCGAGCAGTACTTC.

The V gene is TRBV18, the J gene TRBJ1-1; D unresolved. The ends were cut back, 1 base at V and 4 bases at J, with 13 bases in the middle. Germline assignment: CDR1 KGHSH and CDR2 LQKENI. The CDR3 sequence is 15 residues long. The DNA of the CDR3 is TGTGCCAGCTCACCACGGGAGGGCGGAGGCACTGAAGCTTTCTTT. It codes for CASSPREGGGTEAFF.

V usage is TRBV7-2 and J usage is TRBJ1-1; TRBD1 might be the D (5 bases). The germline CDR1 and CDR2 sequences are SGHTA and FQGNSA. V lost 2 bases and J lost 4, with 8 bases in between. This CDR3 is 13 amino acids long. CDR3 region: CASSLTTATEAFF. CDR3 in DNA: TGTGCCAGCAGCTTAACGACAGCCACTGAAGCTTTCTTT.

In this sample, this clone turned up once. The rearrangement links TRBV5-1 to TRBJ2-2; the match to TRBD1 covers 7 bases. Trimming removed 4 bases from V and 3 bases from J; junction bases left unmatched: 9. Looked up from germline, CDR1 is SGHRS and CDR2 is YFSETQ. This CDR3 has 16 amino acids. Here the CDR3 reads CASSNRDRLYTGELFF. CDR3 coding DNA: TGCGCCAGCAGCAACCGGGACAGACTTTACACCGGGGAGCTGTTTTTT.

The CDR3 DNA is TGCGCCAGCAGCTTGGCCTCTAACCTTCACAATGAGCAGTTCTTC. Translation gives CASSLASNLHNEQFF. V usage is TRBV5-1 and J usage is TRBJ2-1; D gene uncertain. The CDR3 covers 15 residues. CDR1 and CDR2 from the germline V gene are SGHRS and YFSETQ. Trimming cost V 0 bases and J 5 bases, with 12 bases left between them.

The chain has TRBV27 and TRBJ2-5; 7 bases agree with TRBD1. Germline loops: CDR1 MNHEY, CDR2 SMNVEV (reference sequence). This CDR3 spans 15 amino acids. V lost 5 bases to trimming and J lost 5 bases; unmatched junction nucleotides: 11. This CDR3 is CASSRTPTGSETQYF. The DNA of the CDR3 is TGTGCCAGCAGTCGGACCCCGACAGGGAGCGAGACCCAGTACTTC.

The chain combines TRBV7-8 with TRBJ1-1; 8 bases are a match to TRBD1. Trimming at V came to 5 bases and at J to 6 bases, leaving 8 bases not matched to a gene. The germline CDR1 and CDR2 sequences are SGHVS and FQNEAQ. The CDR3 runs to 14 residues. CDR3 sequence reads: CASSLGQGGSEAFF. CDR3 DNA: TGTGCCAGCAGCCTCGGACAGGGAGGATCTGAAGCTTTCTTT.

This clone appeared a single time. The CDR3 spells CASSQGSTGAYEQYV. CDR3 bases: TGCGCCAGCAGCCAAGGATCGACAGGGGCTTACGAGCAGTACGTC. V is TRBV4-1 and J is TRBJ2-7; TRBD1 agrees at 8 bases. The CDR3 length is 15 residues. V shed 1 base, J shed 4 bases, and the junction held 6 bases outside the gene matches. Germline V gene lookup returns CDR1 MGHRA and CDR2 YSYEKL.

CDR3 DNA: TGTGCCAGCAGCTGGGGACGGACTAGCAGTGCAGATACGCAGTATTTT. Protein: CASSWGRTSSADTQYF. The V call is TRBV5-5, the J call TRBJ2-3, with 8 bases that match TRBD2. Looked up from germline, CDR1 is SGHKS and CDR2 is YYEKEE (reference sequence). V was pared by 3 bases and J by 4 bases, with 10 bases of the junction left unmatched. The CDR3 loop spans 16 amino acids.

Of note for this clone: The junction differs from germline at one of its ends, possibly a read error. The chain links TRBV5-1 to TRBJ2-5; 12 nucleotides align to TRBD2. The CDR3 is made up of 15 amino acids. Germline CDR1 SGHRS, CDR2 YFSETQ. The CDR3 DNA follows: TGCGCCAGCAGCTTGGGTCGCGGGACTAGCGGGCTCCGGAACTTC. Its translation: CASSLGRGTSGLRNF.

About this clone: A read error may produce the germline difference seen at one junction end. This rearrangement joins TRBV6-5 to TRBJ1-2; D is unresolved. Germline V CDR1 and CDR2: MNHEY, SVGAGI. CDR3 length equals 12 residues. CDR3 nucleotides: TGTGCCAGCAGTAACTCGGGGTATGGCTACACCTTC. Translation gives CASSNSGYGYTF.

J is TRBJ1-1 and V is TRBV5-1, with D unclear. This CDR3 is built from 14 residues. CDR1 and CDR2 from the germline V gene are SGHRS and YFSETQ. V dropped 0 bases and J dropped 0 bases, with 6 bases sitting between them. The CDR3, as DNA: TGCGCCAGCAGCTTGGGTCACATGAACACTGAAGCTTTCTTT. It is translated as CASSLGHMNTEAFF.